The 19 T cell receptor beta chains below all came from one sample that was sequenced in a study of T cell responses to AZD1222 COVID-19 vaccine. TCRdb's table, derived via immunoSEQ multiplex PCR, lists solely in-frame clones and lacks some. The data show 120,000 to 150,000 clones, with about 89% seen just once and just over 5% held by the top ten. Sequenced material: peripheral blood, taken on day 0 of AZD1222 vaccination. These receptors all stem from an adult in good health.

The rearrangement joins TRBV3-1 (or the pseudogene TRBV3-2) to TRBJ1-2; 9 bases are shared with TRBD1. The CDR3 spans 16 residues. Germline loops: CDR1 LGHDT, CDR2 YNNKEL (reference sequence). V lost 4 bases to trimming and J lost 5 bases; unmatched junction nucleotides: 11. The CDR3 coding sequence is TGTGCCAGCAGCCTATTATCCGGGACAGGGCAGTATGGCTACACCTTC. Its protein product is CASSLLSGTGQYGYTF.

The chain employs TRBV6-5 and TRBJ1-6; unclear D gene. Germline CDR1 is MNHEY and CDR2 is SVGAGI. There are 15 residues in the CDR3. Trimming removed 0 bases from V and 6 bases from J, with 9 bases in between. CDR3 in DNA: TGTGCCAGCAGTTACTCCCGGGTCTCTAATTCACCCCTCCACTTT. Its translation: CASSYSRVSNSPLHF.

Here the CDR3 DNA reads TGCGCCAGCAGCGGGGGGACTAGCGGGAGGCTCCAAGAGACCCAGTACTTC. This sequence encodes CASSGGTSGRLQETQYF. The gene calls are TRBV5-1 and TRBJ2-5; 15 bases fit TRBD2. Unmatched junction bases numbered 5, after V lost 4 bases and J lost 1 base. The CDR3 loop spans 17 amino acids. Germline V gene lookup returns CDR1 SGHRS and CDR2 YFSETQ.

The chain carries TRBV9 and TRBJ2-7; D possibly matches TRBD1 or TRBD2 (6 bases each). The CDR3 length is 15 residues. Trimming removed 4 bases at V and 3 bases at J, with 17 bases between. Germline values: CDR1 SGDLS, CDR2 YYNGEE. CDR3 region: CASSPGLGGRYEQYF. CDR3 in DNA: TGTGCCAGCAGCCCGGGCCTGGGGGGCCGCTACGAGCAGTACTTC.

The rearrangement links TRBV6-1 to TRBJ1-4, with a possible D match to TRBD1 (5 bases). Germline loops: CDR1 MNHNS, CDR2 SASEGT. V was clipped by 2 bases and J by 8 bases, with 9 bases between them. The CDR3 consists of 13 residues. For the CDR3, the DNA is TGTGCCAGCAGTGAAAGGGGTTCCGAAAAACTGTTTTTT. Amino acid sequence: CASSERGSEKLFF.

The V gene is TRBV27, the J gene TRBJ2-5; 10 bases map to TRBD2. The CDR3 is 15 residues long. Germline V gene data show CDR1 as MNHEY and CDR2 as SMNVEV (reference sequence). With V trimmed by 8 bases and J by 5 bases, 11 bases remained unmatched. CDR3 region: CASRSTGLAIETQYF. The CDR3 region has the DNA TGTGCCAGCCGATCGACGGGACTAGCGATTGAGACCCAGTACTTC.

This sequence joins TRBV19 and TRBJ1-3; TRBD1 aligns across 7 bases. Trimming at V came to 5 bases and at J to 0 bases, leaving 4 bases not matched to a gene. This CDR3 spans 15 amino acids. CDR1 is LNHDA, CDR2 SQIVND, per germline (reference sequence). This chain's CDR3 is CASSSDRASGNTIYF. The CDR3 coding sequence is TGTGCCAGTAGTTCCGACAGGGCCTCTGGAAACACCATATATTTT.

V gene TRBV28 combines with J gene TRBJ2-5, with D possibly being TRBD2 (6 bases). Between the trimmed V and J ends, which lost 2 bases and 5 bases, there was a span of 9 bases. CDR3 length: 13 amino acids. Germline V gives CDR1 MDHEN, CDR2 SYDVKM. The CDR3 sequence is CASSLGGAETQYF. Written as DNA, the CDR3 is TGTGCCAGCAGTTTAGGAGGGGCTGAGACCCAGTACTTC.

The V call is TRBV7-3, the J call TRBJ2-3, with D hard to call. CDR1 SGHTA and CDR2 FQGTGA come from the germline V gene. This CDR3 is built from 12 residues. Trimming cost V 5 bases and J 5 bases, with 8 bases left between them. The CDR3 loop reads CASSQAGDTQYF. The CDR3 DNA reads TGTGCCAGCAGCCAGGCCGGAGATACGCAGTATTTT.

About this clone itself: The sample has other DNA sequences that encode this CDR3 too. The rearrangement joins TRBV5-4 to TRBJ2-1; 9 positions agree with TRBD2. The CDR3 extends over 15 amino acids. J lost 0 bases, V lost 3 bases, and 1 base had no gene match. Germline assignment: CDR1 SGHNT and CDR2 YYREEE (reference sequence). DNA for the CDR3: TGTGCCAGCAGCTATAGCGGGGGCTCCTACAATGAGCAGTTCTTC. Its translation: CASSYSGGSYNEQFF.

The chain carries TRBV18 and TRBJ2-7; D is uncertain. Germline-derived CDR1 and CDR2 are KGHSH and LQKENI. With 2 bases removed from V and 5 bases from J, the gap between germline ends came to 4 bases. The CDR3 has 11 residues. The CDR3 region is CASSPIHEQYF. Here the CDR3 DNA reads TGTGCCAGCTCACCAATCCACGAGCAGTACTTC.

The V and J genes are TRBV7-2 and TRBJ2-7; 7 bases are shared with TRBD1. CDR3 length: 14 residues. Germline V gene lookup returns CDR1 SGHTA and CDR2 FQGNSA. Trimming cost V 5 bases and J 4 bases; bases outside gene matches: 8. Here the CDR3 reads CASSLYRGNYEQYF. CDR3 nucleotides: TGTGCCAGCAGCCTTTACAGGGGAAATTACGAGCAGTACTTC. Combining the CDR3 with reference TRBV7-2 and TRBJ2-7 gives the whole variable domain GAGVSQSPSNKVTEKGKDVELRCDPISGHTALYWYRQSLGQGLEFLIYFQGNSAPDKSGLPSDRFSAERTGGSVSTLTIQRTQQEDSAVYLCASSLYRGNYEQYFGPGTRLTVT.

The V and J genes are TRBV6-5 and TRBJ1-1, with TRBD1 identical over 9 bases. Germline loops: CDR1 MNHEY, CDR2 SVGAGI. Trimming at V came to 6 bases and at J to 3 bases, leaving 8 bases not matched to a gene. The CDR3 sequence is 15 residues long. This chain's CDR3 is CASSLLTGGDTEAFF. CDR3 nucleotides: TGTGCCAGCAGCTTACTGACAGGGGGTGACACTGAAGCTTTCTTT.

The rearrangement uses TRBV29-1 and TRBJ2-7; TRBD1 might be the D (5 bases). Germline CDR1 is SQVTM and CDR2 is ANQGSEA. CDR3 length equals 15 residues. The ends were cut back, 0 bases at V and 0 bases at J, with 12 bases in the middle. The CDR3 bases are TGCAGCGTTGAAGAGGCAGGGTCCTTCTCCTACGAGCAGTACTTC. Its protein product is CSVEEAGSFSYEQYF.

The J gene is TRBJ1-4, the V gene TRBV19; D may be TRBD1 (6 bases). CDR3 size: 16 residues. Trimming took off 1 base at V and 4 bases at J, with 13 bases between the two ends. Germline values: CDR1 LNHDA, CDR2 SQIVND (reference sequence). CDR3 sequence (DNA): TGTGCCAGTAGTATAGCCACAGGGATGATTAATGAAAAACTGTTTTTT. It yields the protein CASSIATGMINEKLFF.

V usage is TRBV20-1 and J usage is TRBJ2-1, with 12 positions matching TRBD2. Germline trimming cut 6 bases from V and 15 bases from J; bases unmatched to any gene: 6. Germline CDR1 reads DFQATT; CDR2 reads SNEGSKA (reference sequence). The CDR3 runs 11 residues. The chain's CDR3 is CSALGLAGLFF. CDR3 nucleotides: TGCAGTGCGCTGGGACTAGCGGGTTTGTTCTTC.

This rearrangement joins TRBV11-2 to TRBJ1-1; 9 bases fit TRBD1. The CDR3 is 14 amino acids. V lost 5 bases, J lost 6 bases, and 7 bases stayed unmatched. In germline, CDR1 is SGHAT, CDR2 FQNNGV. CDR3 bases: TGTGCCAGCAGCGCCCGGACAGGGGCTTCTGAAGCTTTCTTT. This codes for CASSARTGASEAFF.

This clone was recorded only once. V usage is TRBV2 and J usage is TRBJ2-7, with 7 nucleotides matching TRBD1. Germline V gene lookup returns CDR1 SNHLY and CDR2 FYNNEI. Trimming at V came to 6 bases and at J to 1 base, leaving 15 bases not matched to a gene. The CDR3 extends over 17 amino acids. CDR3 sequence reads: CASRDLGTDRRSYEQYF. As DNA, the CDR3 is TGTGCCAGCAGGGACCTGGGGACGGACAGGCGGTCCTACGAGCAGTACTTC.

This sequence joins TRBV7-2 and TRBJ2-7, with TRBD2 matching 9 bases. CDR1 SGHTA and CDR2 FQGNSA come from the germline V gene. The CDR3 consists of 14 residues. The V segment lost 2 bases and the J segment 4 bases; nucleotides outside the gene matches: 3. The CDR3 loop reads CASSLLREGYEQYF. Written as DNA, the CDR3 is TGTGCCAGCAGCTTACTGCGGGAGGGGTACGAGCAGTACTTC.